This T cell receptor (beta chain) was sequenced in a study of blood T cell repertoires in COVID-19. Study background: The origin of the acute and convalescent COVID-19 samples was the United States, Italy and Spain. The analysed material was cDNA or gDNA that came from T cells, B-cell-depleted T cells, or PBMCs.

In the original analysis: Reference gene primer amplification gave nucleated cell count estimates. The assay was immunoSEQ multiplex PCR, and TCRdb's table has in-frame clones only and misses some. From that table come the V and J calls and clone size; the DNA was used to work out D and trimming. Among around 170,000 clones listed, under 85% were seen once. J was trimmed by 2 bases and V by 1 base; bases with no gene match: 4. This CDR3 is built from 16 residues. CDR1 is LNHNV and CDR2 is YYDKDF in the germline V gene (reference sequence). This receptor was identified in a man between 65 and 85 years old who had recovered from COVID-19. The sequenced sample consisted of peripheral blood. The rearrangement links TRBV15 to TRBJ2-2, with 7 bases aligning to TRBD2. CDR3 coding DNA: TGTGCCACCAGCAGAGTGCCTAGCGGTAACACCGGGGAGCTGTTTTTT. Translated, it gives CATSRVPSGNTGELFF. The full variable domain, completed using reference TRBV15 and TRBJ2-2, is DAMVIQNPRYQVTQFGKPVTLSCSQTLNHNVMYWYQQKSSQAPKLLFHYYDKDFNNEADTPDNFQSRRPNTSFCFLDIRSPGLGDTAMYLCATSRVPSGNTGELFFGEGSRLTVL.